This T cell receptor (beta chain) originates from a study of human T cells and chemical hapten exposure. About the research overall: During the approximately 25-week study period, patients had diphenylcyclopropenone applied to the scalp every week. Patients, a majority of them female, were diagnosed with alopecia areata, totalis or universalis.

Each cDNA molecule in the library carried unique molecular identifiers. TCRdb re-called the RACE reads with MiXCR, one entry per CDR3 protein. The sample holds 250,000 to 300,000 distinct CDR3 sequences, roughly 7.4% seen once. The study, taken as a whole, reports: In comparison with controls, expanded TCRs gave rise to a significantly larger number of large CDR3 similarity clusters.

The sample holds many counts of this clonotype. The antigen is undetermined. V was clipped by 5 bases and J by 8 bases; unmatched bases: 9. The germline CDR1 and CDR2 sequences are SGHTA and FQGNSA. The CDR3 is 15 residues long. Time point noted: pre-sensitization, week 0. Regarding treatment: therapeutic diphenylcyclopropenone sensitization with weekly scalp DPC. The specimen was whole blood, collected in connection with sensitization to the hapten diphenylcyclopropenone (DPC). The chain has TRBV7-2 and TRBJ1-2; 12 bases match TRBD1. This sequence was found in a man aged 18 to 35 with alopecia areata. Some clones in this sample may be carry-over from other donors' samples. CDR3 loop: CASSPGPGQGAGYTF. The CDR3 DNA follows: TGTGCCAGCAGCCCAGGGCCGGGACAGGGGGCCGGCTACACCTTC.